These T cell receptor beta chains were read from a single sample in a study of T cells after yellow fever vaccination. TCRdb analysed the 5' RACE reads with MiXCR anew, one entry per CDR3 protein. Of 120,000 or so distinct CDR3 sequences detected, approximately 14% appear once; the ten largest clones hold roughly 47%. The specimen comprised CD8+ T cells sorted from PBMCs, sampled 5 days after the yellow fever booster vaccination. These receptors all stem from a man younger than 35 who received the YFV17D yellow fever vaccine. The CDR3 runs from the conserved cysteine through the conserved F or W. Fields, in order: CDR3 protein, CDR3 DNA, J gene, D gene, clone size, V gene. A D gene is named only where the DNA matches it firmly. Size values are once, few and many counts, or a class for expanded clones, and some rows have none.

cdr3_aa: CASSLRPGGGIQPQHF
cdr3_nt: TGTGCCAGCAGCTTAAGGCCAGGGGGCGGGATTCAGCCCCAGCATTTT
j_call: TRBJ1-5
d_call: TRBD1
clone_size: .
v_call: TRBV7-2

cdr3_aa: CASSPGTSGGASYNEQFF
cdr3_nt: TGTGCCAGCAGCCCTGGGACTAGCGGGGGGGCGTCCTACAATGAGCAGTTCTTC
j_call: TRBJ2-1
d_call: TRBD2
clone_size: few
v_call: TRBV7-6

cdr3_aa: CASRPGPRDRESGNTIYF
cdr3_nt: TGTGCCAGCAGGCCGGGACCCCGGGACAGGGAATCTGGAAACACCATATATTTT
j_call: TRBJ1-3
d_call: TRBD1
clone_size: .
v_call: TRBV25-1

cdr3_aa: CASSLFASDRQSFF
cdr3_nt: TGTGCCAGCAGCTTATTTGCGTCGGACAGGCAATCATTTTTT
j_call: TRBJ1-1
d_call: TRBD1
clone_size: many
v_call: TRBV7-2

cdr3_aa: CASTARDRQNTEAFF
cdr3_nt: TGTGCCAGCACCGCTCGGGACAGGCAGAACACTGAAGCTTTCTTT
j_call: TRBJ1-1
d_call: TRBD1
clone_size: .
v_call: TRBV5-4

cdr3_aa: CASSLWGLNTEAFF
cdr3_nt: TGTGCCAGCAGCTTATGGGGCTTGAACACTGAAGCTTTCTTT
j_call: TRBJ1-1
d_call: .
clone_size: few
v_call: TRBV7-2

cdr3_aa: CASSPPGQSKDTQYF
cdr3_nt: TGCGCCAGCAGCCCCCCGGGGCAGAGCAAAGATACGCAGTATTTT
j_call: TRBJ2-3
d_call: .
clone_size: .
v_call: TRBV5-1

cdr3_aa: CASSLTGDEGTEAFF
cdr3_nt: TGTGCCAGCAGTTTAACAGGGGACGAGGGGACTGAAGCTTTCTTT
j_call: TRBJ1-1
d_call: TRBD1
clone_size: few
v_call: TRBV27

cdr3_aa: CASSLQGNSYNEQFF
cdr3_nt: TGTGCCAGCAGTTTACAGGGAAACTCCTACAATGAGCAGTTCTTC
j_call: TRBJ2-1
d_call: .
clone_size: many
v_call: TRBV25-1

cdr3_aa: CAISDFSGGSTYNEQFF
cdr3_nt: TGTGCCATCAGTGATTTTAGCGGGGGGTCTACCTACAATGAGCAGTTCTTC
j_call: TRBJ2-1
d_call: TRBD2
clone_size: .
v_call: TRBV10-3

cdr3_aa: CASGASGREETQYF
cdr3_nt: TGTGCCAGCGGCGCTAGCGGGAGGGAAGAGACCCAGTACTTC
j_call: TRBJ2-5
d_call: TRBD2
clone_size: few
v_call: TRBV6-1

cdr3_aa: CASSQGAGWSYNEQFF
cdr3_nt: TGCGCCAGCAGCCAAGGGGCGGGGTGGTCCTACAATGAGCAGTTCTTC
j_call: TRBJ2-1
d_call: .
clone_size: .
v_call: TRBV4-3

cdr3_aa: CASRGRLAASYEQYF
cdr3_nt: TGTGCCAGTAGAGGGAGACTAGCGGCATCCTACGAGCAGTACTTC
j_call: TRBJ2-7
d_call: TRBD2
clone_size: .
v_call: TRBV19